The 21 T cell receptor beta chains below come from one sample, sequenced in a study of T cell responses to AZD1222 COVID-19 vaccine. The assay was immunoSEQ multiplex PCR, and TCRdb's table has in-frame clones only and misses some. The data show almost 55,000 clones, around 84% seen once. Sequenced material: peripheral blood, taken on day 0 of AZD1222 vaccination. Receptor source: an adult in good health.

The chain uses TRBV9 and TRBJ2-5; 9 nucleotides agree with TRBD2. Germline V gives CDR1 SGDLS, CDR2 YYNGEE. Germline trimming cut 3 bases from V and 9 bases from J; bases unmatched to any gene: 15. The CDR3 sequence is 16 residues long. Written as DNA, the CDR3 is TGTGCCAGCAGCGCGAATAGCGGGGGCCCGACCTCGGCCCAGTACTTC. It translates to CASSANSGGPTSAQYF.

V usage is TRBV29-1 and J usage is TRBJ1-2; D perhaps matches TRBD1 (5 bases). CDR1 is SQVTM and CDR2 is ANQGSEA in the germline V gene. CDR3 length: 13 residues. The V gene lost 3 bases and the J gene lost 1 base, with 9 bases spanning the gap. CDR3 in DNA: TGCAGCGTTGATGAGGGGCTTAACTATGGCTACACCTTC. Amino acids: CSVDEGLNYGYTF.

The CDR3 loop reads CASRPHRDTEAFF. The CDR3, as DNA: TGTGCCAGCAGACCTCATCGGGACACTGAAGCTTTCTTT. This chain uses TRBV28 with TRBJ1-1; no definite D call. Trimming stripped 6 bases from V and 3 bases from J, with 11 bases between. CDR1 and CDR2 (germline): MDHEN, SYDVKM. The CDR3 loop spans 13 amino acids.

This chain joins TRBV18 and TRBJ2-1, with 9 bases identical to TRBD1. The CDR3 spans 18 residues. The junction had 15 bases not matched to a gene; V was cut back by 3 bases and J by 6 bases. The germline V gene has CDR1 KGHSH and CDR2 LQKENI. The CDR3 DNA is TGTGCCAGCTCACCTTACGGAGGAACAGGGGGCGCGTCCAATGAGCAGTTCTTC. It codes for CASSPYGGTGGASNEQFF.

The table lists this clone with a few counts. The V call is TRBV4-2, the J call TRBJ1-2; no reliable D call. The V and J ends lost 7 bases and 2 bases respectively, with 5 bases between them. The CDR3 consists of 11 residues. Looked up from germline, CDR1 is LGHNA and CDR2 is YNFKEQ. The DNA of the CDR3 is TGTGCCAGCACAGGAAACTATGGCTACACCTTC. This sequence encodes CASTGNYGYTF.

The chain is built from TRBV2 and TRBJ2-7; perhaps TRBD2 as D (9 bases). Germline lookup yields CDR1 SNHLY and CDR2 FYNNEI. V dropped 7 bases and J dropped 1 base, with 20 bases sitting between them. CDR3 length equals 16 residues. The CDR3: CASNDRGSGRSYEQYF. CDR3 nucleotide sequence: TGTGCCAGCAACGACAGGGGAAGCGGGAGGTCCTACGAGCAGTACTTC.

The chain has TRBV6-5 and TRBJ1-2, with 7 bases lining up with TRBD1. The germline V gene encodes CDR1 MNHEY and CDR2 SVGAGI. The CDR3 length is 14 residues. J gave up 3 bases and V 7 bases, and 8 bases lay outside the gene matches. The CDR3 DNA reads TGTGCCAGCAAACCAGGGGGTATCGACTATGGCTACACCTTC. It specifies CASKPGGIDYGYTF.

This chain connects TRBV27 to TRBJ2-7; the match to TRBD2 covers 7 bases. The CDR3 runs 14 residues. Germline loops: CDR1 MNHEY, CDR2 SMNVEV (reference sequence). J lost 2 bases, V lost 3 bases, and 4 bases had no gene match. CDR3 loop: CASSFGGTTYEQYF. CDR3 in DNA: TGTGCCAGCAGTTTCGGGGGGACCACCTACGAGCAGTACTTC.

This chain uses TRBV5-1 with TRBJ2-7, with D tentatively TRBD1 (5 bases). Germline loops: CDR1 SGHRS, CDR2 YFSETQ. V was clipped by 0 bases and J by 0 bases, with 10 bases between them. This CDR3 region has 15 residues. The CDR3 DNA follows: TGCGCCAGCAGCTTGGACAGGACGAGCTCCTACGAGCAGTACTTC. It encodes CASSLDRTSSYEQYF. The variable domain in full, with the rest retrieved from reference TRBV5-1 and TRBJ2-7, is KAGVTQTPRYLIKTRGQQVTLSCSPISGHRSVSWYQQTPGQGLQFLFEYFSETQRNKGNFPGRFSGRQFSNSRSEMNVSTLELGDSALYLCASSLDRTSSYEQYFGPGTRLTVT.

This sequence joins TRBV5-1 and TRBJ2-5, with D unclear. This CDR3 is built from 15 residues. The V gene's germline CDR1 is SGHRS and CDR2 YFSETQ. Trimming cost V 0 bases and J 1 base, with 10 bases left between them. The CDR3 sequence: CASSLEAFGQETQYF. The CDR3 DNA is TGCGCCAGCAGCTTGGAGGCCTTCGGCCAAGAGACCCAGTACTTC.

This chain links TRBV30 with TRBJ1-2; D remains unclear. CDR3 length: 13 residues. V was pared by 0 bases and J by 4 bases, with 9 bases between. Germline CDR1 reads GTSNPN; CDR2 reads SVGIG (reference sequence). CDR3 residues: CAWSVLRFYGYTF. CDR3 bases: TGTGCCTGGAGTGTACTAAGGTTCTATGGCTACACCTTC.

There are a few counts of this clone. V usage is TRBV10-2 and J usage is TRBJ2-1; TRBD2 is a possible D gene (7 bases). V lost 6 bases, J lost 0 bases, and 12 bases lay in between. Germline CDR1 reads WSHSY; CDR2 reads SAAADI. This CDR3 is 15 amino acids long. The CDR3 sequence is CASRGGLASYNEQFF. The CDR3 DNA follows: TGCGCCAGCAGGGGGGGGCTAGCCTCCTACAATGAGCAGTTCTTC.

The chain couples TRBV27 to TRBJ2-2, with D unclear. CDR1 is MNHEY and CDR2 is SMNVEV in the germline V gene (reference sequence). The CDR3 runs 14 residues. Trimming pared 4 bases from V and 2 bases from J, leaving 8 bases between. CDR3 DNA: TGTGCCAGCAGTTATGGCCAAAACACCGGGGAGCTGTTTTTT. It encodes CASSYGQNTGELFF.

The chain is built from TRBV2 and TRBJ1-1; 10 bases match TRBD1. J gave up 4 bases and V 7 bases, and 6 bases lay outside the gene matches. The CDR3 is made up of 14 amino acids. Germline CDR1 SNHLY, CDR2 FYNNEI. CDR3 loop: CASNRQGAGTEAFF. CDR3 coding DNA: TGTGCCAGCAACCGACAGGGGGCCGGCACTGAAGCTTTCTTT.

The V gene is TRBV7-2, the J gene TRBJ1-2; maybe TRBD1 (5 bases). This CDR3 spans 13 amino acids. V was cut by 1 base and J by 8 bases, with 11 bases left in between. Per the germline V gene, CDR1 is SGHTA and CDR2 is FQGNSA. The chain's CDR3 is CASSLGGWGGYTF. In DNA, the CDR3 is TGTGCCAGCAGCTTAGGGGGGTGGGGCGGCTACACCTTC.

The chain joins TRBV6-5 to TRBJ2-5, with unresolved D. This CDR3 has 15 residues. Germline V gene data show CDR1 as MNHEY and CDR2 as SVGAGI. V shed 1 base and J shed 2 bases, with 11 bases lying between them. CDR3 in DNA: TGTGCCAGCAGTTACTTTAGCAGTCAGCAAGAGACCCAGTACTTC. It encodes CASSYFSSQQETQYF.

CDR3 sequence (DNA): TGTGCCAGCAGCTTCTCGCGACGGGTCGAAGAGACCCAGTACTTC. Amino acid sequence: CASSFSRRVEETQYF. The chain joins TRBV5-6 to TRBJ2-5; D is uncertain. Germline CDR1 SGHDT, CDR2 YYEEEE. This CDR3 is built from 15 residues. Trimming removed 2 bases at V and 3 bases at J, with 14 bases between.

This clone has just a few counts. In DNA form, the CDR3 reads TGTGCCAGCAGCCGCCCAGGGGGGGGGCGTGAAGCTTTCTTT. Translating it yields CASSRPGGGREAFF. V is TRBV6-5 and J is TRBJ1-1, with 7 bases matching TRBD1. CDR3 length: 14 amino acids. Germline CDR1 MNHEY, CDR2 SVGAGI. The V and J ends lost 6 bases and 7 bases, in that order; junction bases with no gene match: 11.

Written as DNA, the CDR3 is TGTGCCAGCAGTGTTCAGGGGGGCGAAGCTTTCTTT. It codes for CASSVQGGEAFF. This chain connects TRBV2 to TRBJ1-1; 7 bases map to TRBD1. This CDR3 contains 12 residues. V was pared by 4 bases and J by 8 bases, with 4 bases of the junction left unmatched. Germline loops: CDR1 SNHLY, CDR2 FYNNEI.

This chain links TRBV3-1 (or the pseudogene TRBV3-2) with TRBJ1-2; D unclear. The CDR3 has 12 amino acids. Germline loops: CDR1 LGHDT, CDR2 YNNKEL (reference sequence). Trimming removed 1 base from V and 8 bases from J, with 8 bases in between. Written as DNA, the CDR3 is TGTGCCAGCAGCCAAGTCGATTTCGGCTACACCTTC. It yields the protein CASSQVDFGYTF.

The rearrangement joins TRBV18 to TRBJ1-6, with D unclear. The CDR3 loop spans 14 amino acids. The V gene lost 1 base and the J gene lost 7 bases, with 8 bases spanning the gap. The germline V gene encodes CDR1 KGHSH and CDR2 LQKENI. In DNA form, the CDR3 reads TGTGCCAGCTCACCACAGGGTTACAATTCACCCCTCCACTTT. Amino acids: CASSPQGYNSPLHF.